This TCR beta chain was identified in a study of shared clonotypes between healthy human individuals. Study-wide background: The cohort comprised a couple of women and a few men. Their ages spanned 18 to 49 years.

Template for every sorted-subset replicate PCR totaled about 0.2 ug DNA, some 30,000 T cell genomes. TCRdb's copy holds only in-frame clones and misses some; the assay was immunoSEQ multiplex PCR. The repertoire has about 1.5 million clones, around 97% of them found once; the top ten carry approximately 1.1%. In regard to this clone: Antigen unknown.

Germline V gives CDR1 SGHRS, CDR2 YFSETQ. The CDR3 runs 14 residues. V lost 1 base, J lost 2 bases, and 7 bases lay in between. Study conclusions and caveats: Genetic and exposure-history diversity was limited by the small donor number. Generation probabilities of non-shared clonotypes were lower (relative to those shared by all four donors).

The chain combines TRBV5-1 with TRBJ1-5, with D perhaps TRBD1 (5 bases). The receptor was derived from a young man in good health. The sample comprised naive CD4+ T cells sorted from blood. Subset described: CD45RA+ positively selected. The CDR3 DNA reads as TGCGCCAGCAGCTTGTTAGGGGGCAATCAGCCCCAGCATTTT. Translated, it gives CASSLLGGNQPQHF.